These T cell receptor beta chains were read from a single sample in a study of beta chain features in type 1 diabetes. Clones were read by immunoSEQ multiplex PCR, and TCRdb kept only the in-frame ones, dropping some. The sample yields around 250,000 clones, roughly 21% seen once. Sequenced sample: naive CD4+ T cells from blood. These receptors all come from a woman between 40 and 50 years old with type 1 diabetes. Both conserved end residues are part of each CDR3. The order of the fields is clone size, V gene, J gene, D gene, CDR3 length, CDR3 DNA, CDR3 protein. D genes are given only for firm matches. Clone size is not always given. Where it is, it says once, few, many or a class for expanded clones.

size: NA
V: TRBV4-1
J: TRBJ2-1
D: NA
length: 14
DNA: TGCGCCAGCAGCCAAGGTGACAGGTACAATGAGCAGTTCTTC
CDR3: CASSQGDRYNEQFF

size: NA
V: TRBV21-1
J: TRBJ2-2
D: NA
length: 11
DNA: TGTGCCAGCAGCCCCGGCGGGGAGCTGTTTTTT
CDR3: CASSPGGELFF

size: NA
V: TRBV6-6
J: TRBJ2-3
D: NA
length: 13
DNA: TGTGCCAGCAGTTATGGTGGGCCAGATACGCAGTATTTT
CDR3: CASSYGGPDTQYF

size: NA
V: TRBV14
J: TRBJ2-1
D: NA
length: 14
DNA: TGTGCCAGCAGCCAAGATTTCAGGGATGCTGAGCAGTTCTTC
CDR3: CASSQDFRDAEQFF

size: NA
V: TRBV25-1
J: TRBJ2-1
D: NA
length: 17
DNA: TGTGCCAGCAGCCAGGGGGCTGCGGGAGCTTCCTACAATGAGCAGTTCTTC
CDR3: CASSQGAAGASYNEQFF

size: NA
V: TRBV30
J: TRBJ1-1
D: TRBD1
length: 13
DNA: TGTGCCTGTCTACAGGGGTTGAACACTGAAGCTTTCTTT
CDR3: CACLQGLNTEAFF

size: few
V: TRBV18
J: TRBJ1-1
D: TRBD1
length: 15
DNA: TGTGCCAGCTCAAGTATAACCGGGACAGCGGCTGAAGCTTTCTTT
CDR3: CASSSITGTAAEAFF

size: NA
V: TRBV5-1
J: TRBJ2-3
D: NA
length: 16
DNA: TGCGCCAGCAGCTACGGGACTTCTTCGTCCACAGATACGCAGTATTTT
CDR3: CASSYGTSSSTDTQYF

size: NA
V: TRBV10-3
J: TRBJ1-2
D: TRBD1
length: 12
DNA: TGTGCCATCAGCCCGACAGGGAATGGCTACACCTTC
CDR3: CAISPTGNGYTF

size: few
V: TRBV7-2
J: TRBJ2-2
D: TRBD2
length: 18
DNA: TGTGCCAGCAGCATGTCTAGCGGGGGGCGCGCGAACACCGGGGAGCTGTTTTTT
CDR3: CASSMSSGGRANTGELFF

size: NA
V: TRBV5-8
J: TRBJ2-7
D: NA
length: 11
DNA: TGTGCCAGCAGCCTTACCTACGAGCAGTACTTC
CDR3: CASSLTYEQYF

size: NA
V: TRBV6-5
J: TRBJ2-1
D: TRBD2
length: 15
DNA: TGTGCCAGCAGTTACTTAGCGGGGGGGACCAATGAGCAGTTCTTC
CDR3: CASSYLAGGTNEQFF

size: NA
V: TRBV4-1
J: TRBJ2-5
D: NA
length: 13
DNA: TGCGCCAGCAGCTTGGACACACTAGAGACCCAGTACTTC
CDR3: CASSLDTLETQYF

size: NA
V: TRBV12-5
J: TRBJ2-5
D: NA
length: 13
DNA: TGTGCTAGTGGTTTGTCAGGGGAAGAGACCCAGTACTTC
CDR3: CASGLSGEETQYF

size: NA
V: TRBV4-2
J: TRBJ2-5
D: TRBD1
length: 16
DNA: TGTGCCAGCAGCCAAAGGGACAGGGGGACCCAAGAGACCCAGTACTTC
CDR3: CASSQRDRGTQETQYF

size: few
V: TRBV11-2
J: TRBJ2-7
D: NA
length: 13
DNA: TGTGCCAGCAGCTCGGACGGACTCGGAAAGCAGTACTTC
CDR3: CASSSDGLGKQYF

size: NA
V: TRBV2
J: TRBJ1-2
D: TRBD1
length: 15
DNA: TGTGCCAGCAGACCTAGACAGGGGCCAGGGTATGGCTACACCTTC
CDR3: CASRPRQGPGYGYTF

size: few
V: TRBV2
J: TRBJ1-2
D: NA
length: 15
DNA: TGTGCCAGCAGCTCCCTCCTAACAGGGACCTATGGCTACACCTTC
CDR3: CASSSLLTGTYGYTF

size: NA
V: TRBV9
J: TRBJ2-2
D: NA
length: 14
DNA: TGTGCCAGCAGGGGTAGCGGGAACACCGGGGAGCTGTTTTTT
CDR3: CASRGSGNTGELFF

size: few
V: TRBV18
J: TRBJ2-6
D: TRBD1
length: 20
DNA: TGTGCCAGCTCGCTGTCCGCCGGGACAGGGATCTTTTCTGGGGCCAACGTCCTGACTTTC
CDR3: CASSLSAGTGIFSGANVLTF

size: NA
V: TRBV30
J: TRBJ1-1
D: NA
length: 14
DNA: TGTGCCTGGAGTGGGCCCCAGGTGAACACTGAAGCTTTCTTT
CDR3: CAWSGPQVNTEAFF

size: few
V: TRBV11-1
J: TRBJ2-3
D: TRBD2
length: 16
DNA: TGTGCCAGCAGCCCCTGGCGGGGGGGAGTCACAGATACGCAGTATTTT
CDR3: CASSPWRGGVTDTQYF

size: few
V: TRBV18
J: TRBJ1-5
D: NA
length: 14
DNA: TGTGCCAGCTCACCAGAAGCGGGCAATCAGCCCCAGCATTTT
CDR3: CASSPEAGNQPQHF

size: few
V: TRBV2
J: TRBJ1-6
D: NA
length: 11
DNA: TGTGCCAGCAGTGACGATTCACCCCTCCACTTT
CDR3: CASSDDSPLHF

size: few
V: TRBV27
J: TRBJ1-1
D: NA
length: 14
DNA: TGTGCCAGCAGCCAACTATTGGTGGGCACTGAAGCTTTCTTT
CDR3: CASSQLLVGTEAFF

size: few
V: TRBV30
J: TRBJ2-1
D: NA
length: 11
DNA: TGTGCCTGGAGGGACTGGAATGAGCAGTTCTTC
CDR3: CAWRDWNEQFF

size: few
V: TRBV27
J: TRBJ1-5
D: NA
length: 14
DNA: TGTGCCAGCAGTGTACAGGGTTCGGATCAGCCCCAGCATTTT
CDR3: CASSVQGSDQPQHF

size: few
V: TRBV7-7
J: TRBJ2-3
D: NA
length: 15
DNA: TGTGCTAGCAGCATAACCGGTAGTCCCACGGATACGCAGTATTTT
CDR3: CASSITGSPTDTQYF

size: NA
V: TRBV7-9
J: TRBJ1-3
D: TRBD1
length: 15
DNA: TGTGCCAGCAGCCCGCAGGGGGCGGAAGGAAACACCATATATTTT
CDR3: CASSPQGAEGNTIYF

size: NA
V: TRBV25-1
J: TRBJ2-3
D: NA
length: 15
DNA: TGTGCCAGCAGCCCAGGGGTTCTCAACACAGATACGCAGTATTTT
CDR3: CASSPGVLNTDTQYF

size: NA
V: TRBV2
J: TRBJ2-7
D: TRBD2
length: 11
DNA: TGTGCCAGCGGGAGGGAGAAAGAGCAGTACTTC
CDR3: CASGREKEQYF

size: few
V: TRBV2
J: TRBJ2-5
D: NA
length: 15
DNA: TGTGCCAGCAGTGAAGGTGGAGCCGGGGGAGAGACCCAGTACTTC
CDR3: CASSEGGAGGETQYF

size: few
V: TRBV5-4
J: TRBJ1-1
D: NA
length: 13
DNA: TGTGCCGGAGGGGGGGCATTTGACACTGAAGCTTTCTTT
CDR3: CAGGGAFDTEAFF

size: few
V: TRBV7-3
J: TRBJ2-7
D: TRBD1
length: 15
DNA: TGTGCCAGCAGCTTTGGGACAGCGAGCTCCTACGAGCAGTACTTC
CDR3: CASSFGTASSYEQYF

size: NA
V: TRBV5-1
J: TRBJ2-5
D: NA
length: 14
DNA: TGCGCCAGCAGCTTGGCAGGGGCCCAAGAGACCCAGTACTTC
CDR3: CASSLAGAQETQYF

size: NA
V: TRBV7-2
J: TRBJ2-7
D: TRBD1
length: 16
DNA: TGTGCCAGCAGCTTTGACAGGGGAAGAGGCTCCTACGAGCAGTACTTC
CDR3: CASSFDRGRGSYEQYF

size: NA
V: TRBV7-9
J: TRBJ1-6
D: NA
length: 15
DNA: TGTGCCAGCAGTGTATTCAGCCTAGATAATTCACCCCTCCACTTT
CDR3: CASSVFSLDNSPLHF

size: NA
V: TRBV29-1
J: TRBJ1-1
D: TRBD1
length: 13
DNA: TGCAGCGTTCGGGGACAGGGAGGGACTGAAGCTTTCTTT
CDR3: CSVRGQGGTEAFF

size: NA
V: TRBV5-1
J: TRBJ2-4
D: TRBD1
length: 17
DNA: TGCGCCAGCAGCCCCCGGACAGGGGGACCTGGTCGGGACATTCAGTACTTC
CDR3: CASSPRTGGPGRDIQYF

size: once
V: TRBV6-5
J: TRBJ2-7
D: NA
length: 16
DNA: TGTGCCAGCAGTTACTCGATCGGGGTTAGCTCCTACGAGCAGTACTTC
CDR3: CASSYSIGVSSYEQYF